Listed below are T cell receptor beta chains from one sample, sequenced in a study of blood T cell repertoires in COVID-19. Profiling relied on immunoSEQ multiplex PCR, and the TCRdb table lists in-frame clones only, not all of them. Of under 500,000 clones detected, more than 85% appear once; the ten largest clones hold 4% to 5.5%. Specimen: peripheral blood. The receptor set was obtained from a woman younger than 45 with acute or convalescent COVID-19. Each CDR3 is given with its conserved first and last residue. The D gene is left open where the match is weak. The size entry is marked missing in some rows and otherwise reads once, few, many or a size class.

v_call	d_call	j_call	clone_size	cdr3_aa	cdr3_nt
TRBV6-1	.	TRBJ1-4	.	CASSSHNEKLFF	TGTGCCAGCAGTTCACACAATGAAAAACTGTTTTTT
TRBV19	.	TRBJ1-5	once	CASSIVEGTNQPQHF	TGTGCCAGTAGTATCGTTGAGGGGACAAATCAGCCCCAGCATTTT
TRBV28	.	TRBJ2-2	.	CASNTQIFAGELFF	TGTGCCAGCAATACTCAAATCTTCGCCGGGGAGCTGTTTTTT
TRBV12-3/TRBV12-4	.	TRBJ1-5	.	CASSLVPLPQHF	TGTGCCAGCAGTTTAGTTCCCCTACCCCAGCATTTT
TRBV19	.	TRBJ2-1	.	CASSGGRYNEQFF	TGTGCCAGTAGCGGGGGGCGTTACAATGAGCAGTTCTTC
TRBV19	TRBD1	TRBJ1-5	.	CASTPGGIQPQHF	TGTGCCAGTACCCCAGGGGGTATACAGCCCCAGCATTTT
TRBV19	TRBD1	TRBJ1-5	.	CASDSGTGRQPQHF	TGTGCCAGTGATTCCGGGACAGGGCGTCAGCCCCAGCATTTT
TRBV2	.	TRBJ2-1	.	CASWDTGTSYNEQFF	TGTGCCAGCTGGGACACAGGGACCTCCTACAATGAGCAGTTCTTC
TRBV2	TRBD1	TRBJ1-5	.	CASRRDSPQHF	TGTGCCAGCAGAAGGGACAGCCCCCAGCATTTT
TRBV9	TRBD1	TRBJ1-5	.	CASSSWDRNQPQHF	TGTGCCAGCAGCTCTTGGGACAGAAATCAGCCCCAGCATTTT
TRBV6-5	TRBD1	TRBJ2-7	.	CASRSGTGATYEQYF	TGTGCCAGCAGGAGCGGGACAGGGGCTACCTACGAGCAGTACTTC
TRBV7-9	TRBD1	TRBJ2-5	.	CASSLRQGKETQYF	TGTGCCAGCAGCCTACGACAGGGAAAAGAGACCCAGTACTTC
TRBV28	.	TRBJ1-5	few	CASTKAGRTQPQHF	TGTGCCAGCACAAAGGCCGGGAGGACTCAGCCCCAGCATTTT
TRBV6-5	TRBD1	TRBJ2-7	.	CASRPAGQAPYEQYF	TGTGCCAGCAGACCCGCCGGACAGGCCCCCTACGAGCAGTACTTC
TRBV5-1	.	TRBJ1-2	.	CASSLAGNYGYTF	TGCGCCAGCAGCTTGGCGGGAAACTATGGCTACACCTTC
TRBV2	TRBD1	TRBJ1-1	.	CASRIQQGAHTEAFF	TGTGCCAGCAGGATCCAACAGGGGGCGCACACTGAAGCTTTCTTT
TRBV5-1	.	TRBJ1-5	.	CASSLQEYSNQPQHF	TGCGCCAGCAGCTTACAGGAGTATAGCAATCAGCCCCAGCATTTT
TRBV7-2	TRBD2	TRBJ2-3	.	CASGWTSGGAGDTQYF	TGTGCCAGCGGTTGGACTAGCGGGGGGGCCGGAGATACGCAGTATTTT
TRBV4-1	TRBD1	TRBJ2-7	few	CASSPTEGTGTSEQYF	TGCGCCAGCAGCCCCACGGAAGGGACAGGGACTTCCGAGCAGTACTTC
TRBV24-1	TRBD1	TRBJ2-1	.	CATSQQGSSYNEQFF	TGTGCCACCAGTCAACAGGGGAGCTCCTACAATGAGCAGTTCTTC
TRBV5-1	TRBD2	TRBJ2-3	.	CASSSTSGAPSTDTQYF	TGCGCCAGCAGCTCCACTAGCGGGGCACCTAGCACAGATACGCAGTATTTT
TRBV29-1	.	TRBJ1-4	.	CSVVGGDEKLFF	TGCAGCGTTGTCGGGGGAGATGAAAAACTGTTTTTT
TRBV4-2	TRBD2	TRBJ2-3	.	CASSQDFKGLAGGSTDTQYF	TGTGCCAGCAGCCAAGATTTTAAGGGACTAGCGGGGGGATCCACAGATACGCAGTATTTT
TRBV18	.	TRBJ2-1	.	CASSPRGGDPWGEQFF	TGTGCCAGCTCACCCCGCGGGGGCGACCCCTGGGGTGAGCAGTTCTTC
TRBV14	.	TRBJ1-1	.	CASSQRVGDTEAFF	TGTGCCAGCAGCCAGAGAGTCGGGGACACTGAAGCTTTCTTT
TRBV9	TRBD2	TRBJ2-2	.	CASSPPVGTSGNTGELFF	TGTGCCAGCAGCCCCCCAGTTGGGACTAGCGGAAACACCGGGGAGCTGTTTTTT
TRBV5-5	.	TRBJ2-1	.	CASSLLSGANNEQFF	TGTGCCAGCAGCTTGTTATCAGGTGCGAACAATGAGCAGTTCTTC
TRBV28	.	TRBJ1-1	.	CASRMSGTNTEAFF	TGTGCCAGCAGGATGAGCGGGACGAACACTGAAGCTTTCTTT
TRBV20-1	.	TRBJ1-3	.	CSASQGTGNTIYF	TGCAGTGCTAGTCAGGGTACTGGAAACACCATATATTTT
TRBV14	.	TRBJ2-3	.	CASKDLSTDTQYF	TGTGCCAGCAAGGACTTGAGCACAGATACGCAGTATTTT
TRBV4-1	.	TRBJ2-7	.	CASSQDQQGTYEQYF	TGCGCCAGCAGCCAAGACCAACAGGGTACCTACGAGCAGTACTTC
TRBV28	.	TRBJ1-1	.	CAGVQLNTEAFF	TGTGCCGGCGTACAGTTGAACACTGAAGCTTTCTTT
TRBV27	.	TRBJ1-5	.	CASSLVQNQPQHF	TGTGCCAGCAGTTTGGTCCAGAATCAGCCCCAGCATTTT
TRBV6-5	TRBD2	TRBJ2-3	.	CASSYLAGVRDTQYF	TGTGCCAGCAGTTACCTAGCGGGAGTCCGAGATACGCAGTATTTT
TRBV18	.	TRBJ2-7	.	CASSPGQPGEQYF	TGTGCCAGCTCACCAGGACAGCCAGGCGAGCAGTACTTC
TRBV2	.	TRBJ2-7	.	CASRVMGQSYEQYF	TGTGCCAGCAGGGTGATGGGGCAGAGTTACGAGCAGTACTTC
TRBV7-9	.	TRBJ2-1	.	CASSPGGPYNEQFF	TGTGCCAGCAGCCCCGGGGGGCCCTACAATGAGCAGTTCTTC
TRBV12-2	.	TRBJ1-6	few	CASRFRDRVKGSPLHF	TGTGCAAGTCGCTTCCGGGACAGGGTGAAAGGCTCACCCCTCCACTTT
TRBV30	.	TRBJ2-7	.	CAWSDTATSRYEQYF	TGTGCCTGGAGCGACACAGCTACCAGTCGCTACGAGCAGTACTTC
TRBV5-1	.	TRBJ1-1	.	CASSLIGGTEAFF	TGCGCCAGCAGCTTGATCGGGGGCACTGAAGCTTTCTTT
TRBV2	TRBD2	TRBJ2-7	.	CASSVGGRGGVYEQYF	TGTGCCAGCAGCGTTGGTGGGCGGGGGGGCGTTTACGAGCAGTACTTC
TRBV11-2	.	TRBJ1-1	.	CASSLRTDTEAFF	TGTGCCAGCAGCCTTAGAACGGACACTGAAGCTTTCTTT
TRBV24-1	TRBD1	TRBJ2-5	.	CATSDGGQGVFGETQYF	TGTGCCACCAGTGATGGGGGACAGGGGGTCTTTGGAGAGACCCAGTACTTC
TRBV6-5	.	TRBJ2-2	.	CASSYVLRTGELFF	TGTGCCAGCAGTTATGTGTTGAGGACCGGGGAGCTGTTTTTT
TRBV4-1	.	TRBJ2-5	.	CASSHLPRETQYF	TGCGCCAGCAGCCACCTTCCCCGGGAGACCCAGTACTTC
TRBV7-8	TRBD1	TRBJ2-7	.	CASNSPGQGKYEQYF	TGTGCCAGCAACTCCCCGGGACAGGGCAAGTACGAGCAGTACTTC
TRBV4-1	.	TRBJ2-5	.	CASSPNKGPYQETQYF	TGCGCCAGCAGCCCGAACAAGGGGCCGTACCAAGAGACCCAGTACTTC
TRBV5-6	TRBD1	TRBJ1-1	once	CASSWTGGMASEAFF	TGTGCCAGCAGCTGGACAGGGGGAATGGCCTCTGAAGCTTTCTTT
TRBV7-9	TRBD2	TRBJ2-1	.	CASSSLLAGGYEQFF	TGTGCCAGCAGCTCTTTACTAGCGGGGGGCTATGAGCAGTTCTTC
TRBV2	TRBD1	TRBJ1-6	.	CASSGGLPGQLNSPLHF	TGTGCCAGCAGTGGTGGTTTGCCGGGACAGTTAAATTCACCCCTCCACTTT
TRBV12-5	.	TRBJ2-5	few	CASGSRGEETQYF	TGTGCTAGTGGTTCCAGGGGTGAAGAGACCCAGTACTTC
TRBV5-1	TRBD1	TRBJ1-6	.	CASSWEPGTGSSPLHF	TGCGCCAGCAGCTGGGAACCCGGGACAGGGAGTTCACCCCTCCACTTT
TRBV11-2	TRBD2	TRBJ2-7	.	CASSFSGGSSYEQYF	TGTGCCAGCAGCTTTTCGGGGGGTTCTTCTTACGAGCAGTACTTC
TRBV2	.	TRBJ1-6	.	CASSPRPGGDASPLHF	TGTGCCAGCAGTCCCCGGCCCGGGGGAGATGCTTCACCCCTCCACTTT
TRBV18	.	TRBJ2-1	.	CASSPTRDTEQFF	TGTGCCAGCTCACCAACACGTGACACTGAGCAGTTCTTC
TRBV30	TRBD2	TRBJ2-2	.	CAWTGTSGSLNTGELFF	TGTGCCTGGACCGGGACTAGCGGTTCTTTAAACACCGGGGAGCTGTTTTTT